This T cell receptor beta chain emerged from a study of cytomegalovirus exposure and HLA in healthy donors (TCRdb year 2017). With respect to the entire study: An earlier analysis of 587 of the donors reported 276 Gb of sequence data and 117 million unique TCR beta sequences obtained from about 179 million T cells. An early release that covered some 630 HLA-typed donors contained around 330 gigabases of sequencing data and tens of millions of unique TCR sequences. The genetic ancestry cluster associated with self-reported Caucasian donors included 81% of the 300 to 450 genotyped donors. The aim of the study was to test whether cataloging public T cell receptors could identify signatures of past pathogen exposure. The T cell repertoires of 666 subjects were profiled by immunosequencing and related to cytomegalovirus serostatus. A separate validation cohort of about 110 different subjects was used in addition to the roughly 640-subject first cohort. The study combined high-throughput TCR immunosequencing, statistical association of individual TCRs with disease status, and machine learning to predict cytomegalovirus infection status. To study patterns of TCR occurrence, a later analysis re-analyzed previously published TCR beta repertoires from just over 650 donors and added high-resolution HLA genotyping. The later analysis used no new phenotypic data to find candidate immune exposures, relying instead on TCR beta sequences and their occurrence across donors. To decide whether each TCR beta V gene segment behaved as functional or pseudogenic, an earlier analysis of some 570 of the donors relied on high-throughput TCR beta sequencing. Donor age, sex, ethnicity and CMV serostatus were compiled together with the repertoire data. In a later genetic analysis, genome-wide SNP genotypes for about three fifths of the 666 donors were used, and that subset was treated as a discovery cohort. Every repertoire in the discovery cohort had been generated on one and the same sequencing platform. HLA typing included class I and class II loci at four-digit resolution. Typing coverage differed by locus: A, B, C, DRB1 and DQB1 were typed in about 620-640 donors, DQA1 in about 560, DPA1 in 600 to 610, and DPB1 in just under 490. Roughly 5 DR-DQ haplotypes were treated as single units for association and clustering because of strong linkage in the cohort. Among some 410 genotyped donors of the cohort, an average of 235,054 unique TCR beta nucleotide sequences were sequenced per donor, 15% to 20% of them non-productive. Findings and caveats that apply to the study as a whole: Most TCR sequences were seen in very few donors, while some public TCRs were found in many individuals. Around 16 rarely observed V segments, including chromosome 9 orphons, were excluded from the earlier analysis of a few hundred of the donors because counts were too low. The authors suggested that the approach could potentially be generalized to other disease states and immunological phenotypes. At a false discovery rate of 0.05, a later analysis linked about 16,000 TCR beta sequences to specific HLA alleles. A later genetic analysis associated a missense DCLRE1C variant with V-gene and J-gene trimming of TCR beta chains, and an independent cohort replicated the association. Because the 87-base-pair reads could not distinguish some IMGT-functional V segments, including TRBV6-2 and TRBV6-3, those segments were excluded. A later analysis found that HLA-associated TCR beta chains were more clonally expanded and had lower generation probabilities than equally common non-associated chains. HLA typing was unavailable for some donors at each locus, so association tests used only the typed subset. A later analysis found that most CMV-associated TCR beta chains appeared HLA-restricted, with HLA associations seemingly driven largely by CMV exposure. The study listed 164 TCR beta chains as associated with cytomegalovirus. A later genetic analysis reported fewer N-insertions in productive TCRs among donors in an Asian-associated ancestry cluster than the approximately 670-donor mean. A cluster of highly shared sequence variants was judged likely to be a technical artifact of the sequencing pipeline. In a later analysis, the rate of TCR association differed among HLA loci, with DRB1 alleles having the most associated TCRs and HLA-C alleles having the fewest. According to a later analysis, parvovirus B19, influenza, CMV and Epstein-Barr virus appeared linked to several top co-occurrence clusters. The classifier was reported to diagnose cytomegalovirus status with high specificity and sensitivity in both the original cohort and the validation cohort. Presence/absence analyses assumed roughly uniform sequencing depth across donors, an assumption that may not hold. Assigning TCR associations to individual alleles was difficult when HLA alleles, especially DR and DQ, strongly co-occurred. A few of the identified cytomegalovirus-associated TCR beta chains were confirmed in vitro to be specific for cytomegalovirus antigens. A further reported finding was that TCR beta sequences accurately predicted the HLA-A and HLA-B alleles for most subjects in the first cohort. The cohort was sequenced for TCR beta chains only, and without alpha or paired-chain data the features that could be detected were limited. Linkage disequilibrium might explain the correlated functional status among segregating V segments, but an unknown experimental factor could not be ruled out. In an earlier analysis of about 550 of the donors, most TCR beta V segments were observed in productive rearrangements about 90% or about 30% of the time, broadly matching IMGT annotations. CMV serostatus was the only immune exposure information available for the cohort.

The library was generated by the immunoSEQ multiplex PCR assay. For the multiplex PCR, a mixture combining 60 forward primers for TCR Vbeta segments and 13 reverse primers for TCR Jbeta segments was used. Amplification of the CDR3 region of rearranged TCR beta genes was performed with a multiplex PCR assay on genomic DNA. The amplified TCR beta libraries were sequenced on the Illumina HiSeq System as 87-base-pair reads. As for the original processing: A later analysis tallied 70 million to 100 million unique TCR beta chains across the 640 or so repertoires, and roughly 11 million of those chains were shared by two or more donors. Raw reads were error-corrected and collapsed into unique sequences by a nearest-neighbor algorithm in which closely related sequences were merged to remove PCR and sequencing errors. V, D and J gene segments were assigned by aligning CDR3 sequences to IMGT reference sequences. For a sequence to be retained, a match of at least six nucleotides was required to both a V gene segment and a J gene segment. A rearrangement counted as productive if the CDR3 had no stop codons and remained in frame with V and J, and every other rearrangement counted as non-productive. CDR3 was defined by IMGT convention, running from the second conserved V-encoded cysteine to the conserved J-encoded phenylalanine. Sequences without an unambiguous match to a single V gene segment were excluded from the earlier analysis of 587 of the donors. An earlier analysis of approximately 590 of the donors called V segments functional above 56.7% productive rearrangements and segregating when the between-donor standard deviation exceeded 5%. A statistical classification framework was built to diagnose cytomegalovirus status from the catalog of TCR beta chain sequences. V and J gene assignment, in a later analysis, came from comparing TCR nucleotide sequences with IMGT/GENE-DB human TR gene sequences. The TCRdist pipeline was used in a later analysis to assign CDR3 sequences and most-parsimonious VDJ recombination scenarios. In a later analysis, each TCR beta chain was defined by its CDR3 amino acid sequence together with its V-gene family, and reads without a unique V-gene family were excluded. In a later analysis, approximately 640 highly shared, low-generation-probability nucleotide sequences were removed to address suspected cross-contamination and a sequencing artifact. For each public chain, a later analysis derived a clonal expansion index from normalized ranks of inferred template counts within each repertoire. A later analysis computed generation probabilities with a VDJ recombination model fitted to out-of-frame rearrangements, and checked the results against IGoR. In a later analysis, hypergeometric tests were used to score TCR-TCR, TCR-HLA and TCR-CMV co-occurrence, with a repertoire-size bias correction applied to TCR pairs. A later analysis estimated false discovery rates by permuting HLA or CMV assignments 20 times. In a later analysis, co-occurring TCRs were grouped with DBSCAN, and TCRdist sequence similarity was added when clustering was performed within HLA-allele-positive subsets. Co-occurrence clustering excluded repertoires with fewer than 30,000 or more than 120,000 public chains, plus five with anomalous nucleotide sharing. Held by TCRdb, this immuneACCESS table contains in-frame sequences only and omits some clones. Under half of the omission traces to an unresolved V gene where checked; the cause of the rest is unknown. D and trimming were read from the DNA, whereas the V and J calls and clone size are those reported in that table. This sample has 100,000 to 150,000 clones in its table, and about 80% of those were observed once. The ten largest clonotypes hold roughly 3.1% of the sample.

The cohort comprised 670 or so healthy bone marrow donors. Cohort members were all nominally healthy when sampled, although unrecorded immune exposures were likely present. The donor tested CMV seronegative, placing the donor among the 350 or so seronegative members of the cohort. Each donor provided a peripheral blood sample, and peripheral blood mononuclear cells were used for TCR beta sequencing. Genomic DNA was extracted from the blood cell samples with the Qiagen DNeasy Blood Extraction Kit. Concerning this clone: What this receptor recognizes is not known. Qualities for individual bases were not recorded, and no much larger clone is one base off.

Clipping removes 0 bases from V and 2 bases from J, with 19 as the unmatched junction base count. Looking up the germline V gene yields CDR1 MGHRA and CDR2 YSYEKL. Its CDR3 holds 21 amino acids, cysteine through phenylalanine. Only the CDR3 part of the read is kept: 63 bases, read in frame from the first base. The receptor comes from a man under 40 in good health and CMV-seronegative. The sequenced material came from PBMCs. The V and J segments used are TRBV4-1 and TRBJ2-1; 7 nucleotides in the junction match TRBD2. The nucleotide sequence reads as follows: TGCGCCAGCAGCCAAGACCCCAGGGATCAACCAGCGCTAGCGGCCTACAATGAGCAGTTCTTC. This yields the protein CASSQDPRDQPALAAYNEQFF.